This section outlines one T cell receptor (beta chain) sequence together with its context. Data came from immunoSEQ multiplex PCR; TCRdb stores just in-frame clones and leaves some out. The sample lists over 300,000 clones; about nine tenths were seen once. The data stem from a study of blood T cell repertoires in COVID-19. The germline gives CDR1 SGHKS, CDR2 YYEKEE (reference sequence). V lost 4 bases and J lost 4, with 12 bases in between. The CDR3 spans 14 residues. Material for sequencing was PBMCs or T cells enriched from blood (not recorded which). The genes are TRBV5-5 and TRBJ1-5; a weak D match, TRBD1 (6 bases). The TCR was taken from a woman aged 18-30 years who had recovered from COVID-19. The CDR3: CASSRGGPNQPQHF. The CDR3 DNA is TGTGCCAGCAGCCGAGGGGGTCCTAATCAGCCCCAGCATTTT.